The sequence of this TCR beta chain was determined in a study of Ad26.COV2.S vaccination and SARS-CoV-2 variants. Study summary: Once, or twice with 56 days between doses, Ad26.COV2.S was given intramuscularly. Whole-study results and caveats: Quantification of TCR breadth and depth may have yielded underestimates of total T cell responses. Substantial breadth in spike-specific CD8+ and CD4+ T cell responses was reportedly seen after vaccination.

Sequencing was performed with immunoSEQ multiplex PCR; in TCRdb, only in-frame clones are kept and a portion is missing. The sample records about 350,000 clones, about 88% being singletons. To note about this clone: Its antigen is unknown.

This CDR3 has 16 residues. V was pared by 4 bases and J by 4 bases, with 8 bases of the junction left unmatched. Germline-derived CDR1 and CDR2 are SGHDT and YYEEEE. Specified treatment: roughly 19 received Ad26.COV2.S at low or high dose, single or two shots; 5 received placebo; per-sample allocation not given. Samples were taken on day 63 after the first vaccine or placebo injection. The chain combines TRBV5-6 with TRBJ2-3, with TRBD2 identical over 11 bases. This TCR came from a person aged 18-60 years who received the Ad26.COV2.S COVID-19 vaccine or a placebo. Sequenced here: peripheral blood, sampled in a trial of Ad26.COV2.S vaccine versus placebo. This CDR3 is CASSTRLAGFADTQYF. CDR3 DNA: TGTGCCAGCAGCACCAGACTAGCGGGATTTGCAGATACGCAGTATTTT. The full variable domain, completed using reference TRBV5-6 and TRBJ2-3, is DAGVTQSPTHLIKTRGQQVTLRCSPKSGHDTVSWYQQALGQGPQFIFQYYEEEERQRGNFPDRFSGHQFPNYSSELNVNALLLGDSALYLCASSTRLAGFADTQYFGPGTRLTVL.